This is a list of T cell receptor beta chains from one sample in a study of CD8 T cells in Susac syndrome. TCRdb reprocessed the immunoSEQ multiplex PCR reads via MiXCR and lists one record per CDR3 protein. The sample includes about 130,000 distinct CDR3 sequences, less than 95% of them seen just once. Specimen: CD4+ T cells from PBMCs. These receptors came from a human donor with multiple sclerosis. CDR3s leave out the opening cysteine and the closing phenylalanine or tryptophan. Expanded clones get a size class; other rows say once, few or many, or leave the size out.

clone size	V gene	J gene	CDR3 protein
-	TRBV25-1	TRBJ1-2	ASRGTGGLYGYT
-	TRBV29-1	TRBJ1-1	SVLSRQSNTEAF
-	TRBV9	TRBJ2-5	ASSVDRGGQETQY
-	TRBV7-9	TRBJ1-1	ASSLNSDPNTEAF
-	TRBV7-9	TRBJ2-3	ASSIGRGADTQY
-	TRBV29-1	TRBJ2-1	SVEDLGLAGALNEQF
-	TRBV2	TRBJ2-5	ASIVARRGWQY
-	TRBV6-5	TRBJ1-1	ASSRGGAETEAF
-	TRBV30	TRBJ1-4	AWSHTDRGTNEKLF
-	TRBV12-3/TRBV12-4	TRBJ1-2	ASRPSDRDGYT
-	TRBV5-1	TRBJ1-2	ASSQGHLSYGYT
once	TRBV2	TRBJ1-1	ASTKGQTGNTEAF
once	TRBV27	TRBJ2-5	ASRRQGVLETQY
-	TRBV2	TRBJ1-1	ASRQETGNTEAF
-	TRBV30	TRBJ2-7	AWGGQTYEQY
-	TRBV2	TRBJ2-1	ASSRGAPGDEQF
-	TRBV7-9	TRBJ2-3	ASILPGLAGTVITDTQY
-	TRBV6-5	TRBJ1-5	ASSYTALNQPQH
-	TRBV29-1	TRBJ2-3	SVEDRGSTDTQY
-	TRBV5-1	TRBJ2-3	ASSLAAGPDTQY
-	TRBV5-6	TRBJ1-2	ASSLVQGSGYT
-	TRBV10-3	TRBJ1-1	AISESSEAF
-	TRBV18	TRBJ1-2	ASSLSSRDTGRINYGYT
-	TRBV30	TRBJ1-1	AWSVLGNTEAF
-	TRBV5-6	TRBJ2-3	ASSGGTRMLATGTDTQY
-	TRBV5-1	TRBJ1-2	ASSFTGLAGGKSSYGYT
-	TRBV7-3	TRBJ2-2	ASSPSYTGELF
-	TRBV30	TRBJ1-5	AWSPQHSNQPQH
-	TRBV29-1	TRBJ1-2	SVGAGAGYGYT
-	TRBV5-6	TRBJ2-2	ASQTDGGNTGELF
-	TRBV5-1	TRBJ1-2	ASSLDWGYGYT
-	TRBV6-2/TRBV6-3	TRBJ2-7	ATSPGSQGGEEY
-	TRBV9	TRBJ1-4	ASSGGQGAATNEKLF
-	TRBV27	TRBJ1-6	ASSPRTGNSPLH
-	TRBV5-1	TRBJ2-7	ASSILDSAYEQY
-	TRBV18	TRBJ1-4	ASSPSWTEDKKLF
-	TRBV6-5	TRBJ1-1	ASRPRGGNVGRAF
-	TRBV6-1	TRBJ2-1	ASNQFRLENGEQF
-	TRBV30	TRBJ2-5	AWSVHSGKETQY
-	TRBV12-3/TRBV12-4	TRBJ2-7	ASSWSVASKTYEQY
-	TRBV12-3/TRBV12-4	TRBJ2-2	ASSRDLTGNTGELF
-	TRBV20-1	TRBJ2-7	SARDGTGSEQY
-	TRBV3-1	TRBJ2-3	ASSQGLATD
-	TRBV19	TRBJ1-2	ASSLPRAINYGYT
-	TRBV6-6	TRBJ1-5	ASSYVPGQSNQPQH
-	TRBV4-3	TRBJ2-7	ASSPSLGTPSGEQY
once	TRBV5-1	TRBJ2-1	ASSGGLAGAIHEQF